This T cell receptor beta chain is from a study of blood T cell repertoires in COVID-19. About the study: Specimens from acute and convalescent COVID-19 originated in the United States, Italy and Spain. T cells, B-cell-depleted T cells, or PBMCs supplied cDNA or gDNA.

TCRdb's table, derived via immunoSEQ multiplex PCR, lists solely in-frame clones and lacks some. Counted here are approximately 210,000 clones, roughly 94% occurring once; the ten biggest clones make up around 1.2%. This CDR3 has 18 amino acids. Germline V gives CDR1 MGHRA, CDR2 YSYEKL. The J segment lost 5 bases and the V segment lost 3 bases, leaving 19 bases of the junction unmatched. The sequenced sample consisted of peripheral blood. This rearrangement joins TRBV4-1 to TRBJ2-7; 7 nucleotides align to TRBD2. The sequence derives from a man aged 25 to 40 with acute or convalescent COVID-19. CDR3 sequence reads: CASSHRSVGTTEVDEQYF. Here the CDR3 DNA reads TGCGCCAGCAGCCACCGCTCCGTAGGGACTACGGAAGTCGACGAGCAGTACTTC.